One and the same sample provided the 16 T cell receptor beta chains below, sequenced in a study of low-dose radiotherapy and immunotherapy resistance in tumors (dated by TCRdb to 2022 to 2024). Sequenced on an Illumina MiniSeq. First-strand cDNA was synthesized with Superscript III and a set of TRAV- and TRBV-specific primers, covering both TCRalpha and TCRbeta chains. TCRs were amplified with Phusion for about 20 PCR cycles using a constant-region primer together with the adapter attached to the V primers. TCRdb trimmed public reads at Q25 via fastp, called clones via MiXCR and kept in-frame beta chains. All rows with the same CDR3 protein become a single entry with the most common DNA and genes. The sample table records 80,000 to 95,000 distinct CDR3 sequences; roughly a tenth of these occur just once. The top ten clonotypes cover around 1% of the sample. Taken with the paper, the label for time point translates to: before trial treatment.

The sample here was PBMCs, taken before treatment. These receptors all stem from a male donor with prostate cancer.

The chain is built from TRBV5-4 and TRBJ2-1; possibly TRBD2 for D (6 bases). The length of the CDR3 is 15 residues. Trimming stripped 0 bases from V and 4 bases from J, with 11 bases between. CDR1 SGHNT and CDR2 YYREEE come from the germline V gene (reference sequence). CDR3 bases: TGTGCCAGCAGCTTGGATCTAGCGCTGTACAATGAGCAGTTCTTC. Residues: CASSLDLALYNEQFF.

This clonotype was counted at least ten times. The chain carries TRBV5-1 and TRBJ2-7; no reliable D call. Trimming removed 3 bases from V and 0 bases from J, with 10 bases in between. CDR1 and CDR2 (germline): SGHRS, YFSETQ. The CDR3 has 14 residues. CDR3 coding DNA: TGCGCCAGCAGCTCCGACCCAAGCTCCTACGAGCAGTACTTC. This translates into CASSSDPSSYEQYF. The full variable domain, in which reference TRBV5-1 and TRBJ2-7 provide the parts outside the CDR3, is KAGVTQTPRYLIKTRGQQVTLSCSPISGHRSVSWYQQTPGQGLQFLFEYFSETQRNKGNFPGRFSGRQFSNSRSEMNVSTLELGDSALYLCASSSDPSSYEQYFGPGTRLTVT.

This rearrangement joins TRBV24-1 to TRBJ2-1; 12 bases line up with TRBD2. This CDR3 comprises 14 residues. The V segment lost 9 bases and the J segment 8 bases; nucleotides outside the gene matches: 7. The germline V gene has CDR1 KGHDR and CDR2 SFDVKD. The chain's CDR3 is CATGLAGKRDEQFF. The CDR3 DNA reads TGTGCCACCGGACTAGCGGGAAAGAGGGATGAGCAGTTCTTC.

This clonotype was recorded many times. V is TRBV7-6 and J is TRBJ2-2; D remains ambiguous. This CDR3 comprises 16 residues. The germline V gene has CDR1 SGHVS and CDR2 FNYEAQ. Trimming removed 5 bases at V and 0 bases at J, with 13 bases between. CDR3 sequence: CASSPFSQANTGELFF. In DNA, the CDR3 is TGTGCCAGCAGCCCGTTCAGTCAGGCGAACACCGGGGAGCTGTTTTTT.

This clonotype was recorded at least ten times. The chain has TRBV7-9 and TRBJ2-7; 7 nucleotides match TRBD1. Germline-derived CDR1 and CDR2 are SEHNR and FQNEAQ (reference sequence). The CDR3 length is 15 residues. V lost 6 bases and J lost 6; bases outside the gene matches: 14. The CDR3 nucleotides are TGTGCCAGCAGTTCTCCGGGACAGAGGTTCTTCGAGCAGTACTTC. Translating it yields CASSSPGQRFFEQYF.

In this sample, this clonotype turned up many times. V gene TRBV7-2 combines with J gene TRBJ2-2, with D perhaps TRBD1 (5 bases). This CDR3 has 17 residues. V lost 1 base and J 4 bases, leaving 16 bases between the germline ends. Germline CDR1 is SGHTA and CDR2 is FQGNSA. The CDR3, as DNA: TGTGCCAGCAGCTTAGATTCAGGGCTGATTACCACCGGGGAGCTGTTTTTT. Residues: CASSLDSGLITTGELFF.

On this clonotype: This sequence is one base from a far larger clone and is likely a read error. The chain employs TRBV5-1 and TRBJ2-5; D is ambiguous. CDR3 length: 13 residues. Germline-derived CDR1 and CDR2 are SGHRS and YFSETQ. Here the CDR3 reads CASSSGPGYEQDF. DNA for the CDR3: TGCGCCAGCAGCTCGGGTCCAGGCTACGAGCAGGACTTC.

In this sample, this clonotype turned up many times. The V and J genes are TRBV28 and TRBJ2-7, with D perhaps TRBD1 (6 bases). Germline V gene data show CDR1 as MDHEN and CDR2 as SYDVKM. The CDR3 runs 15 residues. V was shortened by 6 bases and J by 4 bases, with 19 bases between the two germline ends. The CDR3 loop is CASSPSSGAVYEQYF. CDR3 sequence (DNA): TGTGCCAGCAGCCCCTCGTCAGGGGCGGTGTACGAGCAGTACTTC.

This clonotype has a count of ten or more. The chain links TRBV28 to TRBJ1-1; the D is unclear. Trimming removed 3 bases from V and 8 bases from J, with 10 bases in between. This CDR3 region has 12 residues. Per the germline V gene, CDR1 is MDHEN and CDR2 is SYDVKM. CDR3 nucleotide sequence: TGTGCCAGCAGTTTGGTACAGACCGAAGCTTTCTTT. Protein sequence: CASSLVQTEAFF.

This clonotype was seen at least ten times. The chain employs TRBV29-1 and TRBJ2-2; TRBD2 aligns across 8 bases. The V and J ends lost 4 bases and 6 bases, in that order; junction bases with no gene match: 1. The V gene's germline CDR1 is SQVTM and CDR2 ANQGSEA. The CDR3 is made up of 12 amino acids. CDR3 nucleotides: TGCAGCGTTGCTAGCGGGCCCGGGGAGCTGTTTTTT. This encodes CSVASGPGELFF.

This clonotype was seen repeatedly, ten times or more. V and J are TRBV6-2 or TRBV6-3 and TRBJ1-1; D is uncertain. The CDR3 has 11 residues. Germline values: CDR1 MNHEY, CDR2 SVGEGT. Trimming took off 5 bases at V and 6 bases at J, with 7 bases between the two ends. This chain's CDR3 is CASSTNAEAFF. The DNA for the CDR3 is TGTGCCAGCAGTACTAACGCTGAAGCTTTCTTT.

This clonotype occurred many times. The chain couples TRBV6-2 or TRBV6-3 to TRBJ1-2; D may be TRBD1 (5 bases). CDR1 is MNHEY and CDR2 is SVGEGT in the germline V gene. This CDR3 has 13 amino acids. Trimming removed 6 bases from V and 7 bases from J, with 15 bases in between. CDR3 DNA sequence: TGTGCCAGCAGCACCGACAGTTTCGTTGGCTACACCTTC. The encoded protein is CASSTDSFVGYTF.

In its sample, this clonotype was seen many times. The CDR3 is CAISENLIMGTHGTGELFF. The CDR3 bases are TGTGCCATCAGTGAGAACCTGATTATGGGGACCCACGGCACCGGGGAGCTGTTTTTT. The rearrangement uses TRBV10-3 and TRBJ2-2; perhaps D is TRBD1 or TRBD2 (5 bases each). The length of the CDR3 is 19 residues. The germline CDR1 and CDR2 sequences are ENHRY and SYGVKD. Between the trimmed V and J ends, which lost 2 bases and 4 bases, there was a span of 23 bases.

This clonotype was picked up many times. J is TRBJ1-3 and V is TRBV19; unclear D gene. The V end lost 3 bases, the J end lost 0 bases, and 6 bases lay between the germline ends. This CDR3 comprises 14 residues. CDR1 LNHDA and CDR2 SQIVND come from the germline V gene (reference sequence). CDR3 sequence (DNA): TGTGCCAGTAGTATGCGCTACTCTGGAAACACCATATATTTT. Its translation: CASSMRYSGNTIYF.

The V call is TRBV7-2, the J call TRBJ2-1; D is perhaps TRBD2 (5 bases). V was cut by 1 base and J by 9 bases, with 16 bases left in between. The CDR3 runs 15 residues. CDR1 and CDR2 from the germline V gene are SGHTA and FQGNSA. The CDR3 coding sequence is TGTGCCAGCAGCTTAGTCCGGGCGACTAATGTTGAGCAGTTCTTC. Amino acids: CASSLVRATNVEQFF.

The V and J genes are TRBV18 and TRBJ2-1; 12 nucleotides align to TRBD2. Trimming at V came to 0 bases and at J to 2 bases, leaving 2 bases not matched to a gene. The CDR3 is 17 residues long. Germline CDR1 KGHSH, CDR2 LQKENI. CDR3 DNA sequence: TGTGCCAGCTCACCACCGGGACTAGCGGGCCCCTACAATGAGCAGTTCTTC. Its protein product is CASSPPGLAGPYNEQFF.